These 22 T cell receptor beta chains originate from one sample sequenced in a study of graft-versus-host responses after intestinal transplantation. Libraries were prepared by immunoSEQ multiplex PCR; TCRdb keeps only in-frame clonotypes and omits some of them. The sample consists of roughly 11,000 clones, 65% to 80% of them appearing once. Here the sequenced sample was PBMCs, taken nearly 500 days after intestinal transplant. Receptor source: a human patient who received an intestinal transplant, so some T cells may come from the graft donor.

The genes are TRBV6-5 and TRBJ1-6; 7 bases fit TRBD1. The CDR3 spans 15 residues. Germline lookup yields CDR1 MNHEY and CDR2 SVGAGI. The trim removed 0 bases at V and 11 bases at J, leaving 7 bases unmatched. For the CDR3, the DNA is TGTGCCAGCAGTTACTCGAACAGGGGCTGGGCACCCCTCCACTTT. It specifies CASSYSNRGWAPLHF.

This clone was seen a few times. The chain carries TRBV6-4 and TRBJ2-3; 12 positions agree with TRBD2. Trimming removed 4 bases from V and 4 bases from J; junction bases left unmatched: 3. The germline V gene has CDR1 MRHNA and CDR2 SNTAGT. The CDR3 is 15 residues long. The CDR3 is CASSASGGAPDTQYF. The CDR3 DNA reads TGTGCCAGCAGTGCTAGCGGGGGGGCTCCAGATACGCAGTATTTT.

In its sample, this clone was seen a few times. The V gene is TRBV5-4, the J gene TRBJ2-7, with D possibly being TRBD1 (5 bases). V lost 2 bases and J lost 3, with 6 bases in between. Germline assignment: CDR1 SGHNT and CDR2 YYREEE (reference sequence). CDR3 length equals 12 residues. The chain's CDR3 is CASSFQGYEQYF. DNA for the CDR3: TGTGCCAGCAGCTTTCAGGGCTACGAGCAGTACTTC.

This chain connects TRBV21-1 to TRBJ2-3; the D call in the table, TRBD2, was not verified against the DNA. TRBV21-1 counts as a pseudogene. The CDR3 runs to 11 residues. The CDR3 loop is CASSRDYTQYF. The CDR3 nucleotides read TGTGCCAGCAGCCGGGACTATACGCAGTATTTT.

This clone came up once. V gene TRBV7-8 combines with J gene TRBJ2-3; 9 bases agree with TRBD1. The CDR3 is 15 amino acids. Germline V lookup: CDR1 SGHVS, CDR2 FQNEAQ. V trimming: 3 bases; J trimming: 3 bases; junction bases outside the gene matches: 4. The CDR3 DNA follows: TGTGCCAGCAGCTTGACAGGGGGTTGGACAGATACGCAGTATTTT. Its translation: CASSLTGGWTDTQYF.

This clone has only a few counts. CDR3 bases: TGCGCCAGCAGGGGCTCCTACAATGAGCAGTTCTTC. Protein: CASRGSYNEQFF. The chain couples TRBV5-1 to TRBJ2-1; D gene uncertain. Germline V gene sequence: CDR1 SGHRS, CDR2 YFSETQ. The CDR3 totals 12 residues. Trimming removed 5 bases at V and 0 bases at J, with 3 bases between.

Only one count was recorded for this clone. The V call is TRBV6-1, the J call TRBJ1-1; 10 bases line up with TRBD1. Germline-derived CDR1 and CDR2 are MNHNS and SASEGT. The junction had 2 bases not matched to a gene; V was cut back by 0 bases and J by 4 bases. CDR3 length equals 15 residues. The CDR3 bases are TGTGCCAGCAGTGAAGCGACAGGGGGCGCCACTGAAGCTTTCTTT. Amino acid sequence: CASSEATGGATEAFF.

This rearrangement joins TRBV30 to TRBJ1-1; D is unclear. V was shortened by 3 bases and J by 4 bases, with 15 bases between the two germline ends. This CDR3 spans 14 amino acids. The V gene's germline CDR1 is GTSNPN and CDR2 SVGIG (reference sequence). This CDR3 is CAWSQDWGGTEAFF. The CDR3 coding sequence is TGTGCCTGGAGCCAGGACTGGGGAGGCACTGAAGCTTTCTTT.

The rearrangement joins TRBV5-1 to TRBJ2-5; 8 bases are a match to TRBD1. Judging by the DNA end, TRBJ2-7 fits better; the J call may be wrong. The CDR3 totals 13 residues. In germline, CDR1 is SGHRS, CDR2 YFSETQ. The CDR3 is CASSLIQGGEQYF. CDR3 nucleotides: TGCGCCAGCAGCTTGATACAGGGGGGCGAGCAGTACTTC.

The V call is TRBV5-6, the J call TRBJ2-5; 10 bases agree with TRBD2. The germline CDR1 and CDR2 sequences are SGHDT and YYEEEE. The J segment lost 2 bases and the V segment lost 4 bases, leaving 14 bases of the junction unmatched. The CDR3 covers 18 residues. The CDR3 sequence is CASSLEFPSGRPQETQYF. The CDR3 DNA follows: TGTGCCAGCAGCCTGGAGTTCCCTAGCGGGAGACCTCAAGAGACCCAGTACTTC.

The rearrangement links TRBV19 to TRBJ1-1; D is perhaps TRBD1 (6 bases). This CDR3 is built from 15 residues. Trimming cost V 7 bases and J 4 bases, with 19 bases left between them. Germline lookup yields CDR1 LNHDA and CDR2 SQIVND (reference sequence). The CDR3 sequence: CASTARGVWGTEAFF. CDR3 in DNA: TGTGCCAGTACCGCGAGGGGGGTATGGGGCACTGAAGCTTTCTTT.

The chain employs TRBV11-1 and TRBJ2-7, with D perhaps given as TRBD1 or TRBD2 (5 bases each). This CDR3 region has 14 residues. Deletions cut 5 bases from V and 2 bases from J, with 13 bases between. Germline V gives CDR1 SGHAT, CDR2 FQDESV (reference sequence). DNA of the CDR3: TGTGCCAGCAGCCACCCGGGACGCCCCTACGAGCAGTACTTC. Protein sequence: CASSHPGRPYEQYF.

V usage is TRBV7-9 and J usage is TRBJ2-5, with a weak D call TRBD2 (6 bases). The ends were cut back, 3 bases at V and 4 bases at J, with 9 bases in the middle. Looked up from germline, CDR1 is SEHNR and CDR2 is FQNEAQ (reference sequence). This CDR3 has 13 residues. CDR3 protein: CASSLGGVETQYF. The CDR3, as DNA: TGTGCCAGCAGCTTGGGCGGGGTAGAGACCCAGTACTTC.

The gene calls are TRBV7-3 and TRBJ2-3; no firm D call. Germline V lookup: CDR1 SGHTA, CDR2 FQGTGA. V lost 5 bases and J lost 3, with 15 bases in between. This CDR3 has 15 amino acids. For the CDR3, the DNA is TGTGCCAGCAGCCTTCAACGGGTGGGAACAGATACGCAGTATTTT. Encoded protein: CASSLQRVGTDTQYF.

The chain has TRBV18 and TRBJ2-7, with 8 bases lining up with TRBD1. The CDR3 runs 15 residues. Trimming cost V 3 bases and J 0 bases; bases outside gene matches: 4. Germline-derived CDR1 and CDR2 are KGHSH and LQKENI. The CDR3 bases are TGTGCCAGCTCACCCCAGGGGGCGGCCTCCTACGAGCAGTACTTC. Translated, it gives CASSPQGAASYEQYF. Combining the CDR3 with reference TRBV18 and TRBJ2-7 gives the whole variable domain NAGVMQNPRHLVRRRGQEARLRCSPMKGHSHVYWYRQLPEEGLKFMVYLQKENIIDESGMPKERFSAEFPKEGPSILRIQQVVRGDSAAYFCASSPQGAASYEQYFGPGTRLTVT.

The chain uses TRBV6-1 and TRBJ2-1; 9 bases are a match to TRBD1. V lost 9 bases and J lost 6; bases outside the gene matches: 9. CDR1 is MNHNS, CDR2 SASEGT, per germline. The CDR3 contains 14 residues. CDR3 sequence reads: CASGRTGVINEQFF. In nucleotides, the CDR3 is TGTGCCAGTGGCAGGACAGGGGTCATCAATGAGCAGTTCTTC.

This clone was seen just once. The chain is built from TRBV5-1 and TRBJ1-5; D is unresolved. Trimming pared 0 bases from V and 3 bases from J, leaving 7 bases between. There are 14 residues in the CDR3. CDR1 is SGHRS, CDR2 YFSETQ, per germline. The CDR3 spells CASSLDPFNQPQHF. The CDR3 bases are TGCGCCAGCAGCTTGGACCCTTTCAATCAGCCCCAGCATTTT.

The chain employs TRBV19 and TRBJ2-1, with 8 bases lining up with TRBD2. The germline V gene encodes CDR1 LNHDA and CDR2 SQIVND (reference sequence). The CDR3 totals 15 residues. The ends lost 3 bases at V and 8 bases at J; junction bases unmatched: 9. CDR3 nucleotides: TGTGCCAGTAGTATTGACGGGAGGGCCTTCGATGAGCAGTTCTTC. This sequence encodes CASSIDGRAFDEQFF. The variable domain in full, with the rest retrieved from reference TRBV19 and TRBJ2-1, is DGGITQSPKYLFRKEGQNVTLSCEQNLNHDAMYWYRQDPGQGLRLIYYSQIVNDFQKGDIAEGYSVSREKKESFPLTVTSAQKNPTAFYLCASSIDGRAFDEQFFGPGTRLTVL.

The chain recombines TRBV7-9 with TRBJ2-7; D unresolved. Germline values: CDR1 SEHNR, CDR2 FQNEAQ (reference sequence). V lost 7 bases to trimming and J lost 5 bases, with 18 bases between them. The CDR3 is 14 residues long. The CDR3 region is CASTHFGLVHEQYF. CDR3 nucleotide sequence: TGTGCCAGCACCCACTTTGGCCTAGTCCACGAGCAGTACTTC.

The chain has TRBV19 and TRBJ1-1; D unresolved. Deletions cut 3 bases from V and 0 bases from J, with 8 bases between. The CDR3 spans 14 residues. Per germline, CDR1 LNHDA and CDR2 SQIVND (reference sequence). Here the CDR3 DNA reads TGTGCCAGTAGTATCCCTCACCTGAACACTGAAGCTTTCTTT. Protein sequence: CASSIPHLNTEAFF.

V is TRBV11-2 and J is TRBJ1-6; unclear D gene. V was pared by 1 base and J by 4 bases, with 11 bases between. Germline V CDR1 and CDR2: SGHAT, FQNNGV. The CDR3 loop spans 16 amino acids. The CDR3 nucleotides are TGTGCCAGCAGCTTAGGTTGGGTGAAATATAATTCACCCCTCCACTTT. Amino acid sequence: CASSLGWVKYNSPLHF.

This clone was detected only once. The J gene is TRBJ1-1, the V gene TRBV6-5; D ambiguous. The CDR3 contains 15 residues. Germline values: CDR1 MNHEY, CDR2 SVGAGI. Trimming shortened V by 4 bases and J by 5 bases, and 17 bases separated the two germline ends. As DNA, the CDR3 is TGTGCCAGCAGTTTGACCCCTGGAGGAGGGACTGAAGCTTTCTTT. It encodes CASSLTPGGGTEAFF.